These 19 T cell receptor beta chains were sequenced from one sample in a study of T cells in Graves' hyperthyroidism and ophthalmopathy. Amplification yielded TCR beta CDR3 regions, with RNA transcripts as the source. First-round RT-PCR targeting the TCR CDR3 was performed with the HTBI primer set. TCRdb re-called the multiplex PCR reads through MiXCR, storing one row per CDR3 protein. The table includes about 590,000 distinct CDR3 sequences, around 14% detected once. The sample taken for sequencing was blood. Every receptor here comes from a woman under 40 with Graves' hyperthyroidism.

This clonotype was seen only a few times. The CDR3 region is CASSHSSGHTGELFF. DNA for the CDR3: TGCGCCAGCAGCCATTCTAGCGGCCACACCGGGGAGCTGTTTTTT. The gene calls are TRBV5-1 and TRBJ2-2; 7 bases are a match to TRBD2. The ends lost 4 bases at V and 3 bases at J; junction bases unmatched: 6. Germline CDR1 is SGHRS and CDR2 is YFSETQ. The CDR3 sequence is 15 residues long.

This clonotype was detected ten times or more. The chain recombines TRBV19 with TRBJ2-7; 8 bases are a match to TRBD2. J lost 4 bases, V lost 5 bases, and 4 bases had no gene match. The CDR3 is made up of 13 amino acids. Germline V gives CDR1 LNHDA, CDR2 SQIVND (reference sequence). In DNA, the CDR3 is TGTGCCAGTAGTGGAACTAGCGGATACGAGCAGTACTTC. Its translation: CASSGTSGYEQYF.

This clonotype was counted only a few times. The V call is TRBV6-1, the J call TRBJ1-5; D is unresolved. The length of the CDR3 is 14 residues. The V and J ends lost 5 bases and 3 bases respectively, with 11 bases between them. Per germline, CDR1 MNHNS and CDR2 SASEGT. In DNA form, the CDR3 reads TGTGCCAGCAGTTTAGTAGGCAACAATCAGCCCCAGCATTTT. Translation gives CASSLVGNNQPQHF.

This clonotype was recorded at least ten times. The chain recombines TRBV18 with TRBJ2-7; the D gene could be TRBD1 or TRBD2 (5 bases each). The CDR3 sequence is 15 residues long. The germline gives CDR1 KGHSH, CDR2 LQKENI. The ends were cut back, 2 bases at V and 5 bases at J, with 16 bases in the middle. CDR3 sequence reads: CASSPMGPPGNEQYF. DNA of the CDR3: TGTGCCAGCTCACCAATGGGACCCCCGGGGAACGAGCAGTACTTC.

This chain uses TRBV6-1 with TRBJ2-2, with 7 nucleotides matching TRBD1. V trimming: 5 bases; J trimming: 0 bases; junction bases outside the gene matches: 3. Per germline, CDR1 MNHNS and CDR2 SASEGT. CDR3 size: 15 residues. The CDR3 bases are TGTGCCAGCAGTCAGGGACAGACGAACACCGGGGAGCTGTTTTTT. Protein product: CASSQGQTNTGELFF.

Many counts were recorded for this clonotype. The rearrangement uses TRBV20-1 and TRBJ2-1, with D maybe TRBD2 (6 bases). CDR3 length equals 14 residues. Trimming shortened V by 6 bases and J by 0 bases, and 12 bases separated the two germline ends. CDR1 and CDR2 from the germline V gene are DFQATT and SNEGSKA (reference sequence). The chain's CDR3 is CSAIAVSSYNEQFF. The CDR3 DNA follows: TGCAGTGCAATAGCGGTAAGCTCCTACAATGAGCAGTTCTTC.

Points on this clonotype: One junction end does not reproduce the germline sequence, and a read error may be involved. This chain connects TRBV6-2 or TRBV6-3 to TRBJ1-1; no definite D call. The V gene's germline CDR1 is MNHEY and CDR2 SVGEGT. The CDR3 is made up of 15 amino acids. CDR3 sequence: CASSASSSRNTEASF. DNA for the CDR3: TGTGCCAGCAGTGCCAGTTCTTCAAGGAACACTGAAGCTTCCTTT.

This clonotype was counted at least ten times. The chain employs TRBV20-1 and TRBJ2-1, with a possible D match to TRBD2 (6 bases). This CDR3 has 12 amino acids. Germline CDR1 is DFQATT and CDR2 is SNEGSKA (reference sequence). Between the trimmed V and J ends, which lost 6 bases and 8 bases, there was a span of 14 bases. CDR3 in DNA: TGCAGTGCCCAGGGACTGGGTGATGAGCAGTTCTTC. Translating it yields CSAQGLGDEQFF.

This clonotype was seen ten or more times. V gene TRBV30 combines with J gene TRBJ2-7, with no clear D. Trimming pared 0 bases from V and 0 bases from J, leaving 9 bases between. Germline V gene sequence: CDR1 GTSNPN, CDR2 SVGIG (reference sequence). The CDR3 runs 14 residues. The CDR3 DNA reads TGTGCCTGGAGTGTGGCTTCCGTCTCCTACGAGCAGTACTTC. The encoded protein is CAWSVASVSYEQYF.

This clonotype has more than one count but fewer than ten. The chain employs TRBV19 and TRBJ2-2, with 7 bases aligning to TRBD2. J gave up 3 bases and V 4 bases, and 11 bases lay outside the gene matches. The CDR3 covers 17 residues. CDR1 is LNHDA and CDR2 is SQIVND in the germline V gene (reference sequence). The CDR3 loop is CASSTPTSAGDTGELFF. The DNA for the CDR3 is TGTGCCAGTAGTACTCCCACTAGCGCGGGCGACACCGGGGAGCTGTTTTTT.

This sequence joins TRBV2 and TRBJ2-3; 10 nucleotides align to TRBD2. V lost 2 bases, J lost 0 bases, and 2 bases stayed unmatched. The CDR3 runs 16 residues. Germline-derived CDR1 and CDR2 are SNHLY and FYNNEI. CDR3: CASSELAGASTDTQYF. CDR3 DNA sequence: TGTGCCAGCAGTGAACTAGCGGGAGCAAGCACAGATACGCAGTATTTT.

This clonotype was counted a few times. The gene calls are TRBV27 and TRBJ2-2; TRBD1 matches 9 bases. This CDR3 has 13 amino acids. The ends lost 6 bases at V and 6 bases at J; junction bases unmatched: 2. Germline-derived CDR1 and CDR2 are MNHEY and SMNVEV (reference sequence). CDR3 sequence (DNA): TGTGCCAGCAGGGGACAGGGAGCCGGGGAGCTGTTTTTT. Translated, it gives CASRGQGAGELFF.

At least ten counts were recorded for this clonotype. V gene TRBV7-9 combines with J gene TRBJ1-1, with D possibly TRBD1 on 6 matching bases. This CDR3 is 15 amino acids long. CDR1 and CDR2 from the germline V gene are SEHNR and FQNEAQ (reference sequence). V lost 5 bases to trimming and J lost 1 base, with 14 bases between them. The CDR3 region is CASSTLTGKNTEAFF. The DNA for the CDR3 is TGTGCCAGCAGCACCCTAACAGGGAAGAACACTGAAGCTTTCTTT. The variable domain in full, with the rest retrieved from reference TRBV7-9 and TRBJ1-1, is DTGVSQNPRHKITKRGQNVTFRCDPISEHNRLYWYRQTLGQGPEFLTYFQNEAQLEKSRLLSDRFSAERPKGSFSTLEIQRTEQGDSAMYLCASSTLTGKNTEAFFGQGTRLTVV.

This clonotype was detected many times. This chain joins TRBV18 and TRBJ2-2, with D possibly being TRBD1 (5 bases). CDR3 length: 15 amino acids. Germline values: CDR1 KGHSH, CDR2 LQKENI. Trimming took off 4 bases at V and 2 bases at J, with 11 bases between the two ends. The chain's CDR3 is CASSRQPDNTGELFF. CDR3 DNA sequence: TGTGCCAGCTCACGACAGCCAGACAACACCGGGGAGCTGTTTTTT.

The chain carries TRBV6-1 and TRBJ2-5; D may be TRBD1 or TRBD2 (5 bases each). The V gene's germline CDR1 is MNHNS and CDR2 SASEGT. V lost 6 bases and J lost 4, with 9 bases in between. CDR3 length: 12 residues. The CDR3 coding sequence is TGTGCCAGCAGACGGGGCCCAGAGACCCAGTACTTC. Protein sequence: CASRRGPETQYF.

The chain recombines TRBV12-3 or TRBV12-4 with TRBJ1-3; tentatively, D is TRBD1 (6 bases). V lost 2 bases, J lost 0 bases, and 17 bases lay in between. There are 18 residues in the CDR3. The CDR3 DNA reads as TGTGCCAGCAGTTTATTTAAGGACAGACCCCTCTCTGGAAACACCATATATTTT. Translating gives CASSLFKDRPLSGNTIYF.

V usage is TRBV30 and J usage is TRBJ1-6; unclear D gene. There are 13 residues in the CDR3. CDR1 and CDR2 from the germline V gene are GTSNPN and SVGIG (reference sequence). Trimming left V 0 bases short and J 7 bases short, with 7 bases between. CDR3: CAWSVQSNSPLHF. The CDR3 coding sequence is TGTGCCTGGAGTGTACAGTCCAATTCACCCCTCCACTTT. The full variable domain, with the rest looked up from reference TRBV30 and TRBJ1-6, is SQTIHQWPATLVQPVGSPLSLECTVEGTSNPNLYWYRQAAGRGLQLLFYSVGIGQISSEVPQNLSASRPQDRQFILSSKKLLLSDSGFYLCAWSVQSNSPLHFGNGTRLTVT.

J is TRBJ2-3 and V is TRBV2, with a possible D match to TRBD2 (6 bases). The germline V and J ends were trimmed by 2 bases and 5 bases, with 11 bases remaining between them. This CDR3 is built from 14 residues. Germline V gene data show CDR1 as SNHLY and CDR2 as FYNNEI. The CDR3 is CASSEREREDTQYF. CDR3 nucleotides: TGTGCCAGCAGTGAACGGGAGAGGGAAGATACGCAGTATTTT.

In its sample, this clonotype was seen many times. This chain joins TRBV9 and TRBJ2-1, with 8 bases fitting TRBD2. The CDR3 runs to 18 residues. J was trimmed by 1 base and V by 0 bases; bases with no gene match: 9. Germline CDR1 and CDR2: SGDLS and YYNGEE. CDR3 residues: CASSVEGRGGRSYNEQFF. The DNA for the CDR3 is TGTGCCAGCAGCGTAGAGGGCCGCGGCGGGAGGTCCTACAATGAGCAGTTCTTC.